The 26 T cell receptor beta chains given below trace back to one sample, sequenced in a study of beta chain features in type 1 diabetes. Broader study findings: Type 1 diabetes patients had TCRB CDR3s that were shorter (moderately but significantly so) in all four CD4+ subsets.

What these receptors recognize is not known. What was sequenced were expressed TCRB transcripts, since all of the isolated RNA had been reverse transcribed. Only in-frame clones appear in the TCRdb table, and some are missing; sequencing was by immunoSEQ multiplex PCR. The profile shows about 160,000 clones, approximately 8% of them singletons. Sequencing was performed on central memory CD4+ T cells from blood. The receptors shown here come from a middle-aged woman with type 1 diabetes.

This clone appeared a few times. The chain couples TRBV29-1 to TRBJ1-2; no clear D gene. The germline CDR1 and CDR2 sequences are SQVTM and ANQGSEA. The CDR3 spans 11 residues. Trimming removed 3 bases at V and 5 bases at J, with 7 bases between. CDR3 region: CSVEISYGYTF. The DNA of the CDR3 is TGCAGCGTTGAGATTAGTTATGGCTACACCTTC.

This clone was seen repeatedly, ten times or more. The V call is TRBV29-1, the J call TRBJ2-5; D is perhaps TRBD2 (6 bases). The CDR3 contains 13 residues. The germline V gene encodes CDR1 SQVTM and CDR2 ANQGSEA. Trimming took 7 bases from V and 2 from J, leaving 14 bases between them. The CDR3 is CSASRGSQETQYF. The CDR3 DNA reads TGCAGCGCTAGTCGGGGGAGTCAAGAGACCCAGTACTTC.

This clone occurred a few times. The rearrangement joins TRBV10-3 to TRBJ1-2; 7 bases fit TRBD1. In germline, CDR1 is ENHRY, CDR2 SYGVKD. The V segment lost 11 bases and the J segment 3 bases; nucleotides outside the gene matches: 3. The CDR3 is 11 residues long. This chain's CDR3 is CAAQGDYGYTF. CDR3 nucleotides: TGTGCCGCTCAGGGGGACTATGGCTACACCTTC.

This clone was counted only a few times. V usage is TRBV5-1 and J usage is TRBJ1-1, with D unclear. The ends were cut back, 4 bases at V and 1 base at J, with 17 bases in the middle. Germline V lookup: CDR1 SGHRS, CDR2 YFSETQ. The CDR3 is 16 residues long. The CDR3 loop is CASSGGSARGNTEAFF. CDR3 coding DNA: TGCGCCAGCAGCGGTGGAAGTGCCCGCGGGAACACTGAAGCTTTCTTT. Supplemented by reference TRBV5-1 and TRBJ1-1, the full variable domain reads KAGVTQTPRYLIKTRGQQVTLSCSPISGHRSVSWYQQTPGQGLQFLFEYFSETQRNKGNFPGRFSGRQFSNSRSEMNVSTLELGDSALYLCASSGGSARGNTEAFFGQGTRLTVV.

The gene calls are TRBV7-9 and TRBJ1-5; D is possibly TRBD1 (5 bases). V shed 5 bases and J shed 2 bases, with 16 bases lying between them. The V gene's germline CDR1 is SEHNR and CDR2 FQNEAQ (reference sequence). The CDR3 extends over 16 amino acids. In DNA form, the CDR3 reads TGTGCCAGCAGCCCAGGGCTCGGGTATGGCAATCAGCCCCAGCATTTT. This encodes CASSPGLGYGNQPQHF. The entire variable domain, with the rest obtained from reference TRBV7-9 and TRBJ1-5, is as follows: DTGVSQNPRHKITKRGQNVTFRCDPISEHNRLYWYRQTLGQGPEFLTYFQNEAQLEKSRLLSDRFSAERPKGSFSTLEIQRTEQGDSAMYLCASSPGLGYGNQPQHFGDGTRLSIL.

This clone has just a few counts. The V gene is TRBV9, the J gene TRBJ1-2, with D tentatively TRBD1 (5 bases). The CDR3 has 15 amino acids. The ends were cut back, 0 bases at V and 8 bases at J, with 17 bases in the middle. Germline V gene lookup returns CDR1 SGDLS and CDR2 YYNGEE. The CDR3 sequence is CASSVASQAEKGYTF. The CDR3 DNA reads as TGTGCCAGCAGCGTAGCTTCACAGGCAGAGAAAGGCTACACCTTC.

This clone was seen only a few times. The chain couples TRBV28 to TRBJ2-1; possible D gene TRBD1, 5 bases. Trimming pared 6 bases from V and 8 bases from J, leaving 11 bases between. Germline-derived CDR1 and CDR2 are MDHEN and SYDVKM. This CDR3 is built from 12 residues. CDR3 loop: CASSPIGDEQFF. In nucleotides, the CDR3 is TGTGCCAGCAGCCCCATAGGGGATGAGCAGTTCTTC. The full variable domain, in which reference TRBV28 and TRBJ2-1 provide the parts outside the CDR3, is DVKVTQSSRYLVKRTGEKVFLECVQDMDHENMFWYRQDPGLGLRLIYFSYDVKMKEKGDIPEGYSVSREKKERFSLILESASTNQTSMYLCASSPIGDEQFFGPGTRLTVL.

The rearrangement uses TRBV28 and TRBJ1-3, with 8 bases identical to TRBD1. The germline gives CDR1 MDHEN, CDR2 SYDVKM. The ends lost 6 bases at V and 5 bases at J; junction bases unmatched: 9. The CDR3 is 15 residues long. CDR3 bases: TGTGCCAGCAGGGACGGGACAGGAGGACGAAACACCATATATTTT. Translating gives CASRDGTGGRNTIYF.

This clone was detected a few times. The chain carries TRBV7-2 and TRBJ2-5; 9 bases agree with TRBD1. Germline V gene lookup returns CDR1 SGHTA and CDR2 FQGNSA. The trim removed 0 bases at V and 4 bases at J, leaving 6 bases unmatched. This CDR3 has 16 residues. Here the CDR3 reads CASSLAGTGRGETQYF. CDR3 DNA sequence: TGTGCCAGCAGCTTAGCGGGGACAGGGCGAGGAGAGACCCAGTACTTC.

The gene calls are TRBV9 and TRBJ1-5; unclear D gene. Trimming removed 1 base from V and 7 bases from J, with 12 bases in between. The CDR3 totals 14 residues. Germline assignment: CDR1 SGDLS and CDR2 YYNGEE. In DNA form, the CDR3 reads TGTGCCAGCAGCGTAAGTCCAAGCGGGCAGCCCCAGCATTTT. It encodes CASSVSPSGQPQHF.

The rearrangement uses TRBV5-6 and TRBJ2-5, with 8 nucleotides matching TRBD2. This CDR3 region has 15 residues. Germline lookup yields CDR1 SGHDT and CDR2 YYEEEE. V lost 4 bases to trimming and J lost 4 bases; unmatched junction nucleotides: 9. The CDR3 bases are TGTGCCAGCAGCCCGCGACTAGCGAGGGGAGAGACCCAGTACTTC. This encodes CASSPRLARGETQYF.

The chain links TRBV27 to TRBJ1-6; D possibly corresponds to TRBD1 (5 bases). V shed 5 bases and J shed 10 bases, with 15 bases lying between them. The CDR3 runs to 14 residues. Germline V gives CDR1 MNHEY, CDR2 SMNVEV (reference sequence). The CDR3 region is CASSLQGARSPLHF. CDR3 coding DNA: TGTGCCAGCAGTCTTCAGGGTGCCAGGTCACCCCTCCACTTT.

This clone was detected a few times. The rearrangement links TRBV4-3 to TRBJ1-3; D gene unclear. V was trimmed by 1 base and J by 0 bases, leaving 7 bases between them. From germline, CDR1 is LGHNA and CDR2 YSLEER. This CDR3 has 15 amino acids. In nucleotides, the CDR3 is TGCGCCAGCAGCCAAGCCCTTAGCTCTGGAAACACCATATATTTT. It specifies CASSQALSSGNTIYF.

This clone was seen more than once but under ten times. The rearrangement joins TRBV2 to TRBJ2-5, with TRBD2 identical over 9 bases. Germline CDR1 and CDR2: SNHLY and FYNNEI. CDR3 length: 14 residues. Trimming cost V 7 bases and J 5 bases; bases outside gene matches: 8. The DNA for the CDR3 is TGTGCCAGCAACTGGCGGGAGGGCCTGGAGACCCAGTACTTC. The encoded protein is CASNWREGLETQYF.

This clone showed up many times. Distinct nucleotide sequences in the sample also encode this CDR3. This chain joins TRBV28 and TRBJ2-7; TRBD1 matches at 12 bases. With 5 bases clipped from V and 3 bases from J, the junction kept 5 bases outside the gene matches. The CDR3 consists of 15 residues. CDR1 MDHEN and CDR2 SYDVKM come from the germline V gene. CDR3 region: CASSPGTGGHYEQYF. The CDR3 region has the DNA TGTGCCAGCAGTCCCGGGACAGGGGGCCACTACGAGCAGTACTTC. The full variable domain, completed using reference TRBV28 and TRBJ2-7, is DVKVTQSSRYLVKRTGEKVFLECVQDMDHENMFWYRQDPGLGLRLIYFSYDVKMKEKGDIPEGYSVSREKKERFSLILESASTNQTSMYLCASSPGTGGHYEQYFGPGTRLTVT.

This clone was recorded a few times. The V gene is TRBV28, the J gene TRBJ1-2; D not certain. The CDR3 contains 13 residues. Germline V gene data show CDR1 as MDHEN and CDR2 as SYDVKM. Trimming left V 4 bases short and J 7 bases short, with 13 bases between. In DNA form, the CDR3 reads TGTGCCAGCAGTTCGTCCTGGGAGAGTGGCTACACCTTC. Its protein is CASSSSWESGYTF.

This clone was detected only a few times. The rearrangement links TRBV28 to TRBJ2-7; the D gene is possibly TRBD1 (6 bases). Trimming shortened V by 3 bases and J by 8 bases, and 8 bases separated the two germline ends. The V gene's germline CDR1 is MDHEN and CDR2 SYDVKM. The CDR3 covers 11 residues. The chain's CDR3 is CASSLGDKQYF. CDR3 in DNA: TGTGCCAGCAGTTTGGGGGACAAGCAGTACTTC.

This clone has only a few counts. This sequence joins TRBV29-1 and TRBJ2-1; 9 nucleotides agree with TRBD1. The germline V gene has CDR1 SQVTM and CDR2 ANQGSEA. The CDR3 runs to 13 residues. With V trimmed by 6 bases and J by 6 bases, 6 bases remained unmatched. CDR3 DNA sequence: TGCAGCGTCCATCGGACAGGGGTCAATGAGCAGTTCTTC. This encodes CSVHRTGVNEQFF.

This clone was observed a handful of times. The V and J genes are TRBV29-1 and TRBJ2-5, with 8 positions matching TRBD2. This CDR3 spans 13 amino acids. V gave up 4 bases and J gave up 4 bases; unmatched junction bases: 5. Germline V gives CDR1 SQVTM, CDR2 ANQGSEA. As DNA, the CDR3 is TGCAGCGTTGTAGAGGCGGGAGGAGAGACCCAGTACTTC. Amino acid sequence: CSVVEAGGETQYF.

This clone was seen ten or more times. The chain carries TRBV29-1 and TRBJ2-3; 7 bases agree with TRBD1. V dropped 7 bases and J dropped 5; count of bases not matched to a gene: 9. This CDR3 has 13 amino acids. Germline V gene lookup returns CDR1 SQVTM and CDR2 ANQGSEA. CDR3 bases: TGCAGCGCCTCGACAGGGTCCGTAGATACGCAGTATTTT. Translated: CSASTGSVDTQYF.

V gene TRBV29-1 combines with J gene TRBJ1-1; unclear D gene. From germline, CDR1 is SQVTM and CDR2 ANQGSEA. CDR3 length equals 11 residues. Trimming shortened V by 7 bases and J by 3 bases, and 9 bases separated the two germline ends. CDR3 residues: CSAGGDTEAFF. DNA of the CDR3: TGCAGCGCCGGCGGGGACACTGAAGCTTTCTTT.

Ten or more counts support this clone. CDR3 in amino acids: CSVEDGETNYGYTF. The CDR3 DNA reads as TGCAGCGTTGAAGACGGTGAGACTAACTATGGCTACACCTTC. This chain joins TRBV29-1 and TRBJ1-2; no reliable D call. In germline, CDR1 is SQVTM, CDR2 ANQGSEA. The CDR3 runs 14 residues. V was cut by 0 bases and J by 0 bases, with 8 bases left in between.

This clone was observed a single time. V gene TRBV5-6 combines with J gene TRBJ1-2, with a weak D call TRBD1 (5 bases). The V gene's germline CDR1 is SGHDT and CDR2 YYEEEE. V dropped 0 bases and J dropped 3 bases, with 9 bases sitting between them. The CDR3 consists of 14 residues. CDR3 residues: CASSLEGRHYGYTF. The CDR3 region has the DNA TGTGCCAGCAGCTTGGAGGGGAGGCACTATGGCTACACCTTC. Together with reference TRBV5-6 and TRBJ1-2, the CDR3 gives the full variable domain: DAGVTQSPTHLIKTRGQQVTLRCSPKSGHDTVSWYQQALGQGPQFIFQYYEEEERQRGNFPDRFSGHQFPNYSSELNVNALLLGDSALYLCASSLEGRHYGYTFGSGTRLTVV.

This clone was found a few times. V and J are TRBV9 and TRBJ1-3; 9 nucleotides match TRBD1. With 4 bases clipped from V and 3 bases from J, the junction kept 5 bases outside the gene matches. This CDR3 is 15 amino acids long. Germline V gene lookup returns CDR1 SGDLS and CDR2 YYNGEE. DNA of the CDR3: TGTGCCAGCAGCCCCCGGGACAGGGATGGAAACACCATATATTTT. Its translation: CASSPRDRDGNTIYF.

The chain uses TRBV28 and TRBJ2-7; D unclear. Germline V lookup: CDR1 MDHEN, CDR2 SYDVKM. This CDR3 region has 13 residues. Trimming pared 8 bases from V and 2 bases from J, leaving 13 bases between. CDR3 loop: CASSSYFPYEQYF. For the CDR3, the DNA is TGTGCCAGCTCCTCCTACTTCCCCTACGAGCAGTACTTC.

The chain couples TRBV15 to TRBJ2-5; 10 bases match TRBD1. In germline, CDR1 is LNHNV, CDR2 YYDKDF (reference sequence). J lost 6 bases, V lost 2 bases, and 12 bases had no gene match. CDR3 length equals 17 residues. CDR3 protein: CATSRTPRDRGGQTQYF. Written as DNA, the CDR3 is TGTGCCACCAGCAGAACTCCTAGGGACAGGGGCGGGCAGACCCAGTACTTC. Drawing the rest from reference TRBV15 and TRBJ2-5, the complete variable domain is DAMVIQNPRYQVTQFGKPVTLSCSQTLNHNVMYWYQQKSSQAPKLLFHYYDKDFNNEADTPDNFQSRRPNTSFCFLDIRSPGLGDTAMYLCATSRTPRDRGGQTQYFGPGTRLLVL.